What follows is one TCR beta chain and its context. The data were obtained in a study of shared clonotypes between healthy human individuals. V trimming: 8 bases; J trimming: 4 bases; junction bases outside the gene matches: 9. This CDR3 has 14 residues. Germline V gene sequence: CDR1 MDHEN, CDR2 SYDVKM. Here immunoSEQ multiplex PCR was the method, and the copy in TCRdb shows in-frame clones only, minus some. Of around 600,000 clones listed, approximately 96% are singletons. In the naive CD8 group, cells lacked CD45RO and were positively selected for CCR7, so terminally differentiated effector memory CD45RA+ cells were left out.

The chain links TRBV28 to TRBJ1-1; 8 bases agree with TRBD1. The clonotype originates from a woman aged 25 to 45 in good health. The sample consisted of naive CD8+ T cells sorted from blood. The CDR3 loop reads CASGPDRGATEAFF. CDR3 nucleotide sequence: TGTGCCAGCGGTCCTGACAGGGGAGCCACTGAAGCTTTCTTT.